The sequence of this T cell receptor (beta chain) was determined in a study of response to subunit inactivated influenza vaccine. The J segment lost 5 bases and the V segment lost 4 bases, leaving 5 bases of the junction unmatched. This CDR3 has 17 residues. Germline loops: CDR1 SGHAT, CDR2 FQNNGV. TCRdb re-called the RT-PCR reads through MiXCR, storing one row per CDR3 protein. There are hundreds of thousands of distinct CDR3 sequences in the sample; 12% occur only once, and 10% lies in the top ten. The TCR was taken from a man aged 50 to 60 who received an inactivated influenza vaccine. The sample was PBMCs from blood, taken on the day of vaccination. The chain carries TRBV11-2 and TRBJ2-1; TRBD2 aligns across 16 bases. CDR3 in amino acids: CASSSGTSGRGHNEQFF. CDR3 sequence (DNA): TGTGCCAGCAGCTCAGGGACTAGCGGGAGGGGTCACAATGAGCAGTTCTTC.